Many counts were recorded for the clone carrying this T cell receptor (beta chain). Its antigen is undetermined. CDR1 is SGHNT and CDR2 is YENEEA in the germline V gene. V lost 5 bases, J lost 4 bases, and 3 bases stayed unmatched. The CDR3 has 13 amino acids. These data come from a study of T-cell reconstitution after alpha-beta-depleted transplantation in children. Preparation of the TCRbeta library was carried out with unique molecular identifiers. A single record per CDR3 protein comes from TCRdb applying MiXCR to the PCR reads. The table shows approximately 240,000 distinct CDR3 sequences, with 9.5% to 13% occurring only once. Findings and limits, study-wide: After transplant, high TCRbeta diversity at day 60 in some patients arose from surviving recipient T cells and thymic progenitors. T-cell numbers and diversity, one year after transplant, stemmed largely from T cells that were newly produced. Reportedly, only several hundred clones from non-depleted graft cells drove alpha-beta T-cell counts at about two months.

The TCR originated in a child younger than two with acute myeloid leukemia, due to receive a stem cell transplant. This material consisted of PBMCs, taken before TCRalphabeta/CD19-depleted stem cell transplant. The chain is built from TRBV11-3 and TRBJ2-5; 8 bases line up with TRBD2. As DNA, the CDR3 is TGTGCCAGCAGCACGGGACTAGTAGAGACCCAGTACTTC. It encodes CASSTGLVETQYF. Complete variable domain (other parts from reference TRBV11-3 and TRBJ2-5): EAGVVQSPRYKIIEKKQPVAFWCNPISGHNTLYWYLQNLGQGPELLIRYENEEAVDDSQLPKDRFSAERLKGVDSTLKIQPAELGDSAVYLCASSTGLVETQYFGPGTRLLVL.